Listed below are T cell receptor beta chains from one sample, sequenced in a study of cytomegalovirus exposure and HLA in healthy donors. This table comes from immunoSEQ multiplex PCR, and its TCRdb copy is limited to in-frame clones, with some not included. The repertoire consists of approximately 270,000 clones, with less than 90% occurring once and the leading ten covering 12%. Sequenced material: PBMCs. These receptors originate from a man aged 18-30 years in good health and CMV-seropositive. The CDR3 runs from the conserved cysteine through the conserved F or W. D genes are given only for firm matches. A clone size is listed for some rows: how often the clone was seen (once, few, many), or a class if it is expanded.

TRBJ2-2,NA,11,TRBV30,NA,CAWSSTGELFF,TGTGCCTGGAGTAGTACCGGGGAGCTGTTTTTT
TRBJ2-1,NA,15,TRBV5-1,TRBD2,CASSLGLVGNNEQFF,TGCGCCAGCAGCTTAGGACTAGTGGGGAACAATGAGCAGTTCTTC
TRBJ2-7,NA,15,TRBV6-6,TRBD2,CASRKGASGSEEQYF,TGTGCCAGCAGAAAGGGGGCTAGCGGGAGCGAAGAGCAGTACTTC
TRBJ2-1,NA,18,TRBV7-6,TRBD2,CASSNLSPSGSSYNEQFF,TGTGCCAGCAGCAACCTATCGCCTAGCGGGAGCTCCTACAATGAGCAGTTCTTC
TRBJ2-3,NA,15,TRBV9,TRBD2,CASSASERESDTQYF,TGTGCCAGCAGCGCATCCGAGCGGGAGTCAGATACGCAGTATTTT
TRBJ1-2,few,13,TRBV28,NA,CASRTGGGYGYTF,TGTGCCAGCAGAACTGGGGGGGGCTATGGCTACACCTTC
TRBJ2-2,NA,16,TRBV27,NA,CASSPNGWAAQGELFF,TGTGCCAGCAGCCCGAACGGATGGGCCGCCCAGGGGGAGCTGTTTTTT
TRBJ2-3,NA,13,TRBV13,NA,CASSRNPEDTQYF,TGTGCCAGCAGCCGGAACCCGGAGGATACGCAGTATTTT
TRBJ2-1,NA,13,TRBV14,NA,CASSVLSSDEQFF,TGTGCCAGCAGCGTTTTGTCTAGCGATGAGCAGTTCTTC
TRBJ1-2,NA,11,TRBV2,NA,CASTYSYGYTF,TGTGCCAGCACCTACAGCTATGGCTACACCTTC
TRBJ1-5,NA,12,TRBV11-2,NA,CASSLERGPQHF,TGTGCCAGCAGCTTAGAGCGGGGGCCCCAGCATTTT
TRBJ1-5,NA,16,TRBV27,NA,CASSLQGTDSNQPQHF,TGTGCCAGCAGTTTACAGGGTACCGATAGCAATCAGCCCCAGCATTTT
TRBJ2-1,NA,13,TRBV14,NA,CASSQGGYNEQFF,TGTGCCAGCAGCCAGGGCGGTTACAATGAGCAGTTCTTC
TRBJ1-5,NA,13,TRBV2,NA,CASRHDGHQPQHF,TGTGCCAGCCGACATGACGGACATCAGCCCCAGCATTTT
TRBJ2-3,NA,14,TRBV6-1,NA,CATGRQSRADTQYF,TGTGCCACTGGGAGGCAATCTAGGGCAGATACGCAGTATTTT
TRBJ1-4,NA,15,TRBV5-6,NA,CASSLKWERGEKLFF,TGTGCCAGCAGCTTGAAGTGGGAAAGGGGCGAAAAACTGTTTTTT
TRBJ2-7,NA,15,TRBV15,NA,CATSRAGLSPREQYF,TGTGCCACCAGCAGAGCCGGGTTGTCTCCGAGAGAGCAGTACTTC
TRBJ1-2,NA,16,TRBV6-1,NA,CASSEPPDRLNYGYTF,TGTGCCAGCAGTGAACCGCCGGACAGACTTAACTATGGCTACACCTTC
TRBJ2-7,NA,14,TRBV12-2,NA,CASRLGQGNYEQYF,TGTGCAAGTCGCTTAGGACAGGGGAACTACGAGCAGTACTTC
TRBJ2-1,NA,12,TRBV5-8,NA,CASSPGTLEQFF,TGTGCCAGCAGCCCAGGGACGTTGGAGCAGTTCTTC
TRBJ1-2,NA,13,TRBV9,NA,CASSASRSDGYTF,TGTGCCAGCAGCGCCTCTCGGTCGGATGGCTACACCTTC
TRBJ2-5,NA,12,TRBV2,NA,CASSDLGVTQYF,TGTGCCAGCAGTGACCTGGGAGTGACCCAGTACTTC
TRBJ2-7,NA,14,TRBV27,NA,CASSPRTSSYEQYF,TGTGCCAGCTCCCCCCGGACAAGCTCCTACGAGCAGTACTTC
TRBJ1-3,NA,16,TRBV6-5,NA,CASSYYGGPSGNTIYF,TGTGCCAGCAGTTACTACGGGGGGCCCTCTGGAAACACCATATATTTT
TRBJ2-1,NA,11,TRBV25-1,NA,CASSDAGLQFF,TGTGCCAGCAGTGATGCGGGCCTGCAGTTCTTC
TRBJ2-7,NA,15,TRBV27,NA,CASSLLGRGTYEQYF,TGTGCCAGCAGTTTATTAGGTAGGGGAACCTACGAGCAGTACTTC